This TCR beta chain was identified during a study of cytomegalovirus exposure and HLA in healthy donors. J lost 2 bases, V lost 8 bases, and 3 bases had no gene match. CDR3 size: 15 residues. Germline assignment: CDR1 MNHNS and CDR2 SASEGT. Generated by immunoSEQ multiplex PCR, the TCRdb table keeps only in-frame clones and is missing some. Of under 85,000 clones listed, approximately 94% are singletons. Material for sequencing was PBMCs. The chain couples TRBV6-1 to TRBJ2-3, with 14 bases fitting TRBD2. The sequence derives from a woman under 30 in good health and CMV-seropositive. The DNA of the CDR3 is TGTGCCAGCCGGGGACTAGCGGGGGTCACAGATACGCAGTATTTT. Its protein product is CASRGLAGVTDTQYF.